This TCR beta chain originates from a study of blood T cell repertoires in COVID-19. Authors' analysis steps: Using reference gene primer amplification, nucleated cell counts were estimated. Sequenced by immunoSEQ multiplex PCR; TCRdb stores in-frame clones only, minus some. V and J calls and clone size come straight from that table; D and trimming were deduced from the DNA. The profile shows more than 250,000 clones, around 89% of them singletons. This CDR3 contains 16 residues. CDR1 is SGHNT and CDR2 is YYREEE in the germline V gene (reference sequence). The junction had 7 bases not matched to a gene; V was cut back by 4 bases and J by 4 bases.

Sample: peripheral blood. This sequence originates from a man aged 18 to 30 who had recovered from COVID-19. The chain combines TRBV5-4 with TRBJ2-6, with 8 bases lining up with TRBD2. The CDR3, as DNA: TGTGCCAGCAGCCCCGGGGGGGCGCAGGGGGCCAACGTCCTGACTTTC. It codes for CASSPGGAQGANVLTF. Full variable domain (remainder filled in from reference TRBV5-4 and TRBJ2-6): ETGVTQSPTHLIKTRGQQVTLRCSSQSGHNTVSWYQQALGQGPQFIFQYYREEENGRGNFPPRFSGLQFPNYSSELNVNALELDDSALYLCASSPGGAQGANVLTFGAGSRLTVL.